This TCR beta chain was sequenced during a study of T cell responses to AZD1222 COVID-19 vaccine. A remark on this clone: Its antigen is not identified.

Germline CDR1 LGHDT, CDR2 YNNKEL (reference sequence). The CDR3 is made up of 15 amino acids. The trim removed 6 bases at V and 6 bases at J, leaving 14 bases unmatched. The method was immunoSEQ multiplex PCR; TCRdb's version includes in-frame clones alone and lacks a portion of them. The sample consists of approximately 200,000 clones, 94% of them appearing once. Study conclusions and caveats: Donors were mostly white British, more females; clonal diversity possibly underestimated. Spike-specific TCR breadth and depth grew following two AZD1222 doses. Baseline serology detected seropositivity in only five or six AZD1222 recipients. Repertoires were obtained only post-peak T cell response.

The TCR comes from an adult who received the MenACWY meningococcal vaccine as a control. This chain connects TRBV3-1 (or the pseudogene TRBV3-2) to TRBJ2-7, with 7 nucleotides matching TRBD1. The sequences come from peripheral blood, collected 28 days after the second dose of the MenACWY control vaccine. The CDR3 DNA reads as TGTGCCAGCAGTTACCTAGCAGGGGGTCCCGCCGAGCAGTACTTC. Amino acids: CASSYLAGGPAEQYF.